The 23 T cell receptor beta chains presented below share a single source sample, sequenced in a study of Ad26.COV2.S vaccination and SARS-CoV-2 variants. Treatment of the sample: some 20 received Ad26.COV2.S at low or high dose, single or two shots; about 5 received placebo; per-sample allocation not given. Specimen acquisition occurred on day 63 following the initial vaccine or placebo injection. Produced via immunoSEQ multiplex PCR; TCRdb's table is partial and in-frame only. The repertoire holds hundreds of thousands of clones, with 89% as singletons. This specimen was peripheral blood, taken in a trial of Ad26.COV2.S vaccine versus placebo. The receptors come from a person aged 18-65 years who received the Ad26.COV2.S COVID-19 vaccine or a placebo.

CDR3 bases: TGTGCCAGTAGAGGGGGCGGACTGACGAACACTGAAGCTTTCTTT. This encodes CASRGGGLTNTEAFF. V gene TRBV19 combines with J gene TRBJ1-1, with TRBD1 matching over 7 bases. CDR1 LNHDA and CDR2 SQIVND come from the germline V gene (reference sequence). CDR3 length: 15 residues. V gave up 6 bases and J gave up 1 base; unmatched junction bases: 8.

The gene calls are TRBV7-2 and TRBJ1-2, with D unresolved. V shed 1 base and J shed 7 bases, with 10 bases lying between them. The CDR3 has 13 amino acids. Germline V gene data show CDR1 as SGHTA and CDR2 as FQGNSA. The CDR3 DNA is TGTGCCAGCAGCTTAGGCACAGCTGGTGGCTACACCTTC. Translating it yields CASSLGTAGGYTF.

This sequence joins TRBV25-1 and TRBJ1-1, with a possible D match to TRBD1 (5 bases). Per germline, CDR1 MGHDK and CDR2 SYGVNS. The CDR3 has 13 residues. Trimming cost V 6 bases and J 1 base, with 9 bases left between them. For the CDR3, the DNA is TGTGCCAGCAGGGGGCCGGCGAACACTGAAGCTTTCTTT. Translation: CASRGPANTEAFF.

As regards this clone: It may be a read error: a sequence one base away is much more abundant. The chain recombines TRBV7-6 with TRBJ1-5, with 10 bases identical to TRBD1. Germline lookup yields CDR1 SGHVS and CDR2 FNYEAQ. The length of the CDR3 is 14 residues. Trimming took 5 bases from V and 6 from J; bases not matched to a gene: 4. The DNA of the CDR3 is TGTGCCAGCAGCCCGACAGGGGGCGGTCAGCCCCAGCATTTT. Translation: CASSPTGGGQPQHF.

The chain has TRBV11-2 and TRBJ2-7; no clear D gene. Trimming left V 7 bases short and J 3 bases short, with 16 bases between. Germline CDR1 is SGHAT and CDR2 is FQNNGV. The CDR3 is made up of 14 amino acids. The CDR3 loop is CASTRSIDRYEQYF. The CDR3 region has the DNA TGTGCCAGCACCCGCTCCATCGACCGCTACGAGCAGTACTTC.

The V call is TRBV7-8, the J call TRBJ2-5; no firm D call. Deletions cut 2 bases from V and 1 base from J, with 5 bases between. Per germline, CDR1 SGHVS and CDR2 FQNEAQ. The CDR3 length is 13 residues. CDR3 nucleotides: TGTGCCAGCAGCTTACAGGCCCAAGAGACCCAGTACTTC. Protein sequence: CASSLQAQETQYF.

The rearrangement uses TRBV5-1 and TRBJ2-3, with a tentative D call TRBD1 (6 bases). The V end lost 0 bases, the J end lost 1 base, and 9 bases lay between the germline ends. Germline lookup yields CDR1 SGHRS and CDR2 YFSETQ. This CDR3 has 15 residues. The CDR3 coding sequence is TGCGCCAGCAGCTTGGATCCAGGGGGCACAGATACGCAGTATTTT. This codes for CASSLDPGGTDTQYF.

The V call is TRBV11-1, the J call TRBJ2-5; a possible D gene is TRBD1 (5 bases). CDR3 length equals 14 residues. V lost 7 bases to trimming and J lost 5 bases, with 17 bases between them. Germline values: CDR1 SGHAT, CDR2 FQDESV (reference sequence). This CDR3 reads CASTVTAPGETQYF. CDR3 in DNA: TGTGCCAGCACCGTGACAGCGCCTGGGGAGACCCAGTACTTC. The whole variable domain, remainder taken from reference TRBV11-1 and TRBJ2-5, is EAEVAQSPRYKITEKSQAVAFWCDPISGHATLYWYRQILGQGPELLVQFQDESVVDDSQLPKDRFSAERLKGVDSTLKIQPAELGDSAMYLCASTVTAPGETQYFGPGTRLLVL.

The CDR3 loop is CASSNTGTEQYF. CDR3 nucleotide sequence: TGTGCCAGCAGCAACACAGGGACCGAGCAGTACTTC. The V call is TRBV11-2, the J call TRBJ2-7; maybe TRBD1 (6 bases). V was trimmed by 5 bases and J by 6 bases, leaving 11 bases between them. This CDR3 region has 12 residues. Germline CDR1 and CDR2: SGHAT and FQNNGV.

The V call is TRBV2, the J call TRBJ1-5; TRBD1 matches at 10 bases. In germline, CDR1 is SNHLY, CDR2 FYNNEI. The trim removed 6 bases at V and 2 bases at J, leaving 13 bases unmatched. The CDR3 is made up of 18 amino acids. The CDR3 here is CASSPRDRGIAGNQPQHF. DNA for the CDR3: TGTGCCAGCAGCCCCCGGGACAGGGGTATAGCGGGCAATCAGCCCCAGCATTTT.

CDR3: CASSIDPGNTEAFF. CDR3 DNA sequence: TGCGCCAGCAGCATAGACCCCGGTAACACTGAAGCTTTCTTT. The chain links TRBV5-1 to TRBJ1-1; unclear D gene. The CDR3 consists of 14 residues. Germline values: CDR1 SGHRS, CDR2 YFSETQ. The V and J ends lost 4 bases and 2 bases respectively, with 12 bases between them.

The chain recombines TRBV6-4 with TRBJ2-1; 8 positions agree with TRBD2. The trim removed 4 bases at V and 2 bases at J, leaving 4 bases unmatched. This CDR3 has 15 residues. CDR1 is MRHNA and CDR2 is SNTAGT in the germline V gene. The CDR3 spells CASSVTAGAYNEQFF. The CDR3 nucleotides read TGTGCCAGCAGTGTCACAGCGGGAGCCTACAATGAGCAGTTCTTC.

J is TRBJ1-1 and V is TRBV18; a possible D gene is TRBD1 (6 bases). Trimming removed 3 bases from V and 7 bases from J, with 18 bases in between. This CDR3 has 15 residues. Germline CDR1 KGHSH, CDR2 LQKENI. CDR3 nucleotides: TGTGCCAGCTCACCTAGTCTATGGACAGAGAGTGAAGCTTTCTTT. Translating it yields CASSPSLWTESEAFF.

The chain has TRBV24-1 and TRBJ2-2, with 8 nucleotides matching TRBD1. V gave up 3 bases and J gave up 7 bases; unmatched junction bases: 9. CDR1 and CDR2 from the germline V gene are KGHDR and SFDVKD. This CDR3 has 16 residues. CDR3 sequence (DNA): TGTGCCACCAGTGATCCACAGGGGGGAAAGATCGGGGAGCTGTTTTTT. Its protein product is CATSDPQGGKIGELFF.

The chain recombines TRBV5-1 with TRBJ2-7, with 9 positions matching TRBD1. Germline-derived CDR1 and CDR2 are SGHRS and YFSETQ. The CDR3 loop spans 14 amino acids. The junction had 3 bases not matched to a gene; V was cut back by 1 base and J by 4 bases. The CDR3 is CASSLNGQGYEQYF. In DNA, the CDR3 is TGCGCCAGCAGCTTGAACGGACAGGGGTACGAGCAGTACTTC.

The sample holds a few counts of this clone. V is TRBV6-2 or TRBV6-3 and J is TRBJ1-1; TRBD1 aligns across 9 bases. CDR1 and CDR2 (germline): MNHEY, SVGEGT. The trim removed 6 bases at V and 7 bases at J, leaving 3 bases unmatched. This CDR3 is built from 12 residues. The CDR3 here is CASSLGQGEAFF. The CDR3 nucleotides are TGTGCCAGCAGCTTGGGACAGGGTGAAGCTTTCTTT.

CDR3 residues: CSVEGTGNNEQFF. The CDR3 nucleotides read TGCAGCGTTGAAGGGACAGGTAACAATGAGCAGTTCTTC. The chain recombines TRBV29-1 with TRBJ2-1; 7 bases are a match to TRBD1. In germline, CDR1 is SQVTM, CDR2 ANQGSEA. The CDR3 is 13 amino acids. V was clipped by 1 base and J by 5 bases; unmatched bases: 2.

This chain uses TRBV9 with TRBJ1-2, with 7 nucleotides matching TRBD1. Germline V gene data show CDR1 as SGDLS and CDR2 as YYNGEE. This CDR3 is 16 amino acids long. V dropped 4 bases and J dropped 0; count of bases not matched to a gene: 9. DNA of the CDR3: TGTGCCAGCAGCCTACAAGGGGGACAGCCTAACTATGGCTACACCTTC. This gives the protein CASSLQGGQPNYGYTF.

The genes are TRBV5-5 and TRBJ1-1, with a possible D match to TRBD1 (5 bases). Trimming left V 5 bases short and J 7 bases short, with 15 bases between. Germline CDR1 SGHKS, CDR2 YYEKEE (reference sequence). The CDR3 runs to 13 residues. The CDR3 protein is CASSDRRGFEAFF. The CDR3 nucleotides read TGTGCCAGCAGTGATCGGAGGGGCTTTGAAGCTTTCTTT. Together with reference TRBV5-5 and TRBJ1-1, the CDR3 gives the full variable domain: DAGVTQSPTHLIKTRGQQVTLRCSPISGHKSVSWYQQVLGQGPQFIFQYYEKEERGRGNFPDRFSARQFPNYSSELNVNALLLGDSALYLCASSDRRGFEAFFGQGTRLTVV.

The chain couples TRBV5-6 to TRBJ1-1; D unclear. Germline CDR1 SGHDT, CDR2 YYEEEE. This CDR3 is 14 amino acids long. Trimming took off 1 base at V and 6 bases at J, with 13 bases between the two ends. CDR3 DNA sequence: TGTGCCAGCAGCTTGACCCAAATGAGGGCTGAAGCTTTCTTT. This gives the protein CASSLTQMRAEAFF. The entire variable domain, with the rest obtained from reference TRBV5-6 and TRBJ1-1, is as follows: DAGVTQSPTHLIKTRGQQVTLRCSPKSGHDTVSWYQQALGQGPQFIFQYYEEEERQRGNFPDRFSGHQFPNYSSELNVNALLLGDSALYLCASSLTQMRAEAFFGQGTRLTVV.

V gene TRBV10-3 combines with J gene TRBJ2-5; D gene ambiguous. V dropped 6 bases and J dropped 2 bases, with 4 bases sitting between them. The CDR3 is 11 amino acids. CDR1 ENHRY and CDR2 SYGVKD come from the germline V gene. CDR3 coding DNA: TGTGCCATCAGAACACAAGAGACCCAGTACTTC. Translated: CAIRTQETQYF.

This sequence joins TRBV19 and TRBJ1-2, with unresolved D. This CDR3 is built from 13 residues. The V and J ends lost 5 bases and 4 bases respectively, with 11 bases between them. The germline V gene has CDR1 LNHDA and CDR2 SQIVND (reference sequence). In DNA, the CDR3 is TGTGCCAGTAGTCCCACTGGATTCTATGGCTACACCTTC. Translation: CASSPTGFYGYTF.

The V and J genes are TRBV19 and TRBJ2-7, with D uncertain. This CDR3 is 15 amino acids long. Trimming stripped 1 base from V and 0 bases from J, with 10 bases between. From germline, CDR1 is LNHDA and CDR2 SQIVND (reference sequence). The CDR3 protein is CASSIGADTSYEQYF. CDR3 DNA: TGTGCCAGTAGTATAGGGGCTGATACCTCCTACGAGCAGTACTTC.